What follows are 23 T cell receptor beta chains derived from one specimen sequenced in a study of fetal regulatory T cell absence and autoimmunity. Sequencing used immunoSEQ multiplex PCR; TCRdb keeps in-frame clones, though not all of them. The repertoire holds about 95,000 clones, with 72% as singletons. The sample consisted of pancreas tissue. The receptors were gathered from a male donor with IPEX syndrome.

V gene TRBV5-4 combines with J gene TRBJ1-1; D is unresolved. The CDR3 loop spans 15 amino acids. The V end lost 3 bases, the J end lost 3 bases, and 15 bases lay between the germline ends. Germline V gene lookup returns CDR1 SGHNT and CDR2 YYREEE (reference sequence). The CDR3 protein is CASSSAAFGDTEAFF. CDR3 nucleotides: TGTGCCAGCAGCTCTGCTGCGTTCGGGGACACTGAAGCTTTCTTT.

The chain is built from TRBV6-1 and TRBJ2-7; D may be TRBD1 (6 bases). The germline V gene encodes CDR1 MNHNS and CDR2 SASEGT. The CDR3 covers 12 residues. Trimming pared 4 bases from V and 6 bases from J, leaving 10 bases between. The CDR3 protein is CASSVQGREQYF. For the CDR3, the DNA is TGTGCCAGCAGTGTACAGGGTCGCGAGCAGTACTTC.

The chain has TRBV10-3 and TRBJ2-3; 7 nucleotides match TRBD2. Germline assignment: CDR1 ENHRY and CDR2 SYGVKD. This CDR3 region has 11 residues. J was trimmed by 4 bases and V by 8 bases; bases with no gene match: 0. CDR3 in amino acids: CAIGGADTQYF. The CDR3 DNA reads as TGTGCCATCGGGGGGGCAGATACGCAGTATTTT.

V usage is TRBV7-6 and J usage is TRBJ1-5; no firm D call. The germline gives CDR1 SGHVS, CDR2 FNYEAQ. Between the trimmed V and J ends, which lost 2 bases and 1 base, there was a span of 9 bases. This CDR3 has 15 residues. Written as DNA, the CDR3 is TGTGCCAGCAGCTTAATGTCCGGGAGCAATCAGCCCCAGCATTTT. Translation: CASSLMSGSNQPQHF.

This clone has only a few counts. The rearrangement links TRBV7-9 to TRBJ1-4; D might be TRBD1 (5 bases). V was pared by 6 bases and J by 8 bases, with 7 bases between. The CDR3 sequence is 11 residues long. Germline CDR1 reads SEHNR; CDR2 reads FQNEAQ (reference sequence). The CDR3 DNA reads TGTGCCAGCAGGGGGGAAGAAAAACTGTTTTTT. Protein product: CASRGEEKLFF.

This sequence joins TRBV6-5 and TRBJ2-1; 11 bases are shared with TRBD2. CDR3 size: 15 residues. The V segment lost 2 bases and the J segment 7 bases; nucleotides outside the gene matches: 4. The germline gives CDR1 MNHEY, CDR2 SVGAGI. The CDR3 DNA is TGTGCCAGCAGTTACCAGGGACTAGCGGCGAATGAGCAGTTCTTC. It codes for CASSYQGLAANEQFF.

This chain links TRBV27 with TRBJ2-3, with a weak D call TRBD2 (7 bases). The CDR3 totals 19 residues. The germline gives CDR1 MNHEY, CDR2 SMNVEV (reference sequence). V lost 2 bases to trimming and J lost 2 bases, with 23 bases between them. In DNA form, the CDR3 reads TGTGCCAGCAGTTTAAGGGGGGGGCCTCACCGGCGGCCCACAGATACGCAGTATTTT. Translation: CASSLRGGPHRRPTDTQYF.

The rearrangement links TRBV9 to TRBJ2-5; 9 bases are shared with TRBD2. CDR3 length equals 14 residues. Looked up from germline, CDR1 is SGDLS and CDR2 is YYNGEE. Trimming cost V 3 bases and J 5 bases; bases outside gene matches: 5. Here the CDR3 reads CASSAPLAGETQYF. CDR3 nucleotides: TGTGCCAGCAGCGCTCCCCTAGCGGGGGAGACCCAGTACTTC.

The CDR3 DNA reads as TGTGCCAGCAGGGACGCTGGCAATCAGCCCCAGCATTTT. Translating gives CASRDAGNQPQHF. The chain recombines TRBV7-9 with TRBJ1-5, with D hard to call. The V end was cut by 6 bases, the J end by 2 bases, with 8 bases between. The germline V gene has CDR1 SEHNR and CDR2 FQNEAQ (reference sequence). The CDR3 is 13 residues long.

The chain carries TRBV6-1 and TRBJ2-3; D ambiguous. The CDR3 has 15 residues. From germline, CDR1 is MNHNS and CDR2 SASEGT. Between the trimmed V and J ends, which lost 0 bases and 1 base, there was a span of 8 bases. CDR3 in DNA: TGTGCCAGCAGTGAAGCAGTCAGACGCACAGATACGCAGTATTTT. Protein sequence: CASSEAVRRTDTQYF.

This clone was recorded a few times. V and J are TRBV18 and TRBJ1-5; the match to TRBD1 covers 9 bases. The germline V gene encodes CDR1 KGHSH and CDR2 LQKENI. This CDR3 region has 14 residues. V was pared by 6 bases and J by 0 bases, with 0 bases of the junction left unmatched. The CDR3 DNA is TGTGCCAGCTCGGGACAGGGTAGCAATCAGCCCCAGCATTTT. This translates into CASSGQGSNQPQHF.

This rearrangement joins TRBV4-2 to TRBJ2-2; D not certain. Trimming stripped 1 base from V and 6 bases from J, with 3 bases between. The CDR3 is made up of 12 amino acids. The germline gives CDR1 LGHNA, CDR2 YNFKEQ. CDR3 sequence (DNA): TGTGCCAGCAGCCAAGCGGCCGGGGAGCTGTTTTTT. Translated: CASSQAAGELFF.

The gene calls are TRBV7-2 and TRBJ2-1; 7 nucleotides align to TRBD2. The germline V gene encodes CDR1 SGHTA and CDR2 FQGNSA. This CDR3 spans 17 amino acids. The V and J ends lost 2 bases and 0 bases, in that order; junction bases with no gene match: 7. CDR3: CASSLSGGRTSYNEQFF. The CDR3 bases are TGTGCCAGCAGCTTATCGGGAGGACGGACCTCCTACAATGAGCAGTTCTTC. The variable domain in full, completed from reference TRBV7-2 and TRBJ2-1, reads GAGVSQSPSNKVTEKGKDVELRCDPISGHTALYWYRQSLGQGLEFLIYFQGNSAPDKSGLPSDRFSAERTGGSVSTLTIQRTQQEDSAVYLCASSLSGGRTSYNEQFFGPGTRLTVL.

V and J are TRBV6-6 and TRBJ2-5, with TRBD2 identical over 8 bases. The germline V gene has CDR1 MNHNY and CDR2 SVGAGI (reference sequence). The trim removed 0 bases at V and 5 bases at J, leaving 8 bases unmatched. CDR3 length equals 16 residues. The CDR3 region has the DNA TGTGCCAGCAGTTACTCGATTAGCGGGGCGTATGAGACCCAGTACTTC. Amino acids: CASSYSISGAYETQYF.

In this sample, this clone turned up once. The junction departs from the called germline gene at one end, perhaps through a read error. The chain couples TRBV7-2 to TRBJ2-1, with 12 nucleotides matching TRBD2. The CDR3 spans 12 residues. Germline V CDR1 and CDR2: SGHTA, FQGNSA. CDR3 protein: CASSLGLAGEIF. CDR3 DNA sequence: TGTGCCAGCAGCTTAGGACTAGCGGGGGAGATCTTC.

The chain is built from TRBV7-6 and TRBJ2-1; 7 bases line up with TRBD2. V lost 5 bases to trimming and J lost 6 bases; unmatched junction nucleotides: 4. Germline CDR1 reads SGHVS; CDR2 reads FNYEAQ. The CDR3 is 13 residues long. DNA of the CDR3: TGTGCCAGCAGCAGCGGGATCGGCAATGAGCAGTTCTTC. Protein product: CASSSGIGNEQFF.

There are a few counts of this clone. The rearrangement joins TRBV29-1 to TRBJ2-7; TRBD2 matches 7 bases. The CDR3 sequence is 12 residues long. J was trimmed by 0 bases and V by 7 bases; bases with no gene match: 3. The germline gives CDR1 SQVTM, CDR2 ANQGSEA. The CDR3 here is CSARDYSYEQYF. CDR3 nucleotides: TGCAGCGCTAGGGACTACTCCTACGAGCAGTACTTC.

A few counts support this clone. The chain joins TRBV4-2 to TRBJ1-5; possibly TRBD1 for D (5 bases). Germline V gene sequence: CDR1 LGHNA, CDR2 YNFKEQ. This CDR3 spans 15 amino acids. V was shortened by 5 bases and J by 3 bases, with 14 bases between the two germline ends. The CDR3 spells CASSEGRTFNQPQHF. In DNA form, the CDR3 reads TGTGCCAGCAGCGAGGGACGGACCTTCAATCAGCCCCAGCATTTT.

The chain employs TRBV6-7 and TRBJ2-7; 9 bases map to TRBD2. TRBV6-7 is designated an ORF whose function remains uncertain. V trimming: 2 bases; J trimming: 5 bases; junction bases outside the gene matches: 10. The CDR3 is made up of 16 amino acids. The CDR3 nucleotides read TGTGCCAGCAGTTACGTTCGGAGCGGGAGGACTGACGAGCAGTACTTC. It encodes CASSYVRSGRTDEQYF.

CDR3 sequence (DNA): TGTGCCAGCAGTTATACCGGGACGTCCTACAATGAGCAGTTCTTC. Translated: CASSYTGTSYNEQFF. This chain uses TRBV6-5 with TRBJ2-1; D could derive from TRBD1 or TRBD2 (5 bases each). Trimming shortened V by 3 bases and J by 1 base, and 10 bases separated the two germline ends. CDR1 MNHEY and CDR2 SVGAGI come from the germline V gene. The CDR3 is 15 residues long.

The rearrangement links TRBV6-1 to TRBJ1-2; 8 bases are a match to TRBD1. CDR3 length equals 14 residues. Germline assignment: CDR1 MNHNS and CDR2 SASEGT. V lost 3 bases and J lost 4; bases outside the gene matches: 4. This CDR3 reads CASSDRGRTYGYTF. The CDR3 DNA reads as TGTGCCAGCAGTGACAGGGGGCGGACCTATGGCTACACCTTC.

CDR3 loop: CASSPPGGYGYTF. CDR3 in DNA: TGTGCCAGCAGCCCCCCAGGGGGCTATGGCTACACCTTC. The chain joins TRBV11-3 to TRBJ1-2; 7 nucleotides line up with TRBD1. The J segment lost 4 bases and the V segment lost 5 bases, leaving 4 bases of the junction unmatched. CDR1 SGHNT and CDR2 YENEEA come from the germline V gene. CDR3 length: 13 amino acids.

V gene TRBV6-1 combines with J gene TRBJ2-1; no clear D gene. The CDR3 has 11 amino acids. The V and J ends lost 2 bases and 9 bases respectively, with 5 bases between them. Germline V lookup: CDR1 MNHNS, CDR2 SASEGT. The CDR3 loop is CASSEIVEQFF. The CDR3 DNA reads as TGTGCCAGCAGTGAAATAGTTGAGCAGTTCTTC.